A single sample is the source of the 25 T cell receptor beta chains below, sequenced in a study of CD8+ T cells in alopecia areata. Extracted RNA was reverse transcribed into cDNA, the sequencing template. Profiling relied on immunoSEQ multiplex PCR, and the TCRdb table lists in-frame clones only, not all of them. The table includes 8,000 or so clones, around 64% detected once. Five or six patients had their CD4+ cells sorted into CD25+CD127- cells. The sample was CD4+ Tregs sorted from blood. These receptors were taken from a human donor with alopecia areata.

The V and J genes are TRBV4-3 and TRBJ2-1; 8 bases agree with TRBD2. Per germline, CDR1 LGHNA and CDR2 YSLEER. Losses at the gene ends were 3 bases for V and 4 bases for J; bases not matched to a gene: 11. This CDR3 has 17 residues. The CDR3 loop is CASSQRSLAEIYNEQFF. The CDR3 coding sequence is TGCGCCAGCAGCCAGCGGTCACTAGCGGAGATTTACAATGAGCAGTTCTTC.

The sample holds a few counts of this clone. The chain combines TRBV25-1 with TRBJ1-4; D perhaps matches TRBD1 (5 bases). CDR1 is MGHDK, CDR2 SYGVNS, per germline. V was trimmed by 2 bases and J by 7 bases, leaving 14 bases between them. This CDR3 has 15 residues. The CDR3 sequence: CASSEPRGLAEKLFF. In DNA, the CDR3 is TGTGCCAGCAGTGAACCCCGGGGGTTGGCTGAAAAACTGTTTTTT.

This clone was detected a few times. The V call is TRBV10-3, the J call TRBJ2-7; D uncertain. Per germline, CDR1 ENHRY and CDR2 SYGVKD. The CDR3 has 15 residues. The V end lost 6 bases, the J end lost 3 bases, and 18 bases lay between the germline ends. The CDR3, as DNA: TGTGCCATCAGCGCCGGATTAGGGAAGGTCTACGAGCAGTACTTC. Residues: CAISAGLGKVYEQYF.

This clone showed up just a few times. This sequence joins TRBV7-2 and TRBJ2-1; D unresolved. V lost 8 bases and J 1 base, leaving 9 bases between the germline ends. The CDR3 length is 13 residues. In germline, CDR1 is SGHTA, CDR2 FQGNSA. The chain's CDR3 is CASGTKSYNEQFF. Here the CDR3 DNA reads TGTGCCAGCGGAACCAAATCCTACAATGAGCAGTTCTTC.

The chain carries TRBV30 and TRBJ2-1, with 12 bases aligning to TRBD2. V lost 5 bases to trimming and J lost 7 bases; unmatched junction nucleotides: 18. Germline CDR1 reads GTSNPN; CDR2 reads SVGIG (reference sequence). This CDR3 spans 18 amino acids. The CDR3 DNA is TGTGCCTGGCGTGCACTAGCGGGGGGTACGGGGCACGAGAATGAGCAGTTCTTC. Its translation is CAWRALAGGTGHENEQFF. The full variable domain, rest sourced from reference TRBV30 and TRBJ2-1, is SQTIHQWPATLVQPVGSPLSLECTVEGTSNPNLYWYRQAAGRGLQLLFYSVGIGQISSEVPQNLSASRPQDRQFILSSKKLLLSDSGFYLCAWRALAGGTGHENEQFFGPGTRLTVL.

This clone came up a few times. This chain links TRBV7-9 with TRBJ2-3; the D gene is possibly TRBD2 (6 bases). The V end was cut by 4 bases, the J end by 6 bases, with 8 bases between. Germline values: CDR1 SEHNR, CDR2 FQNEAQ (reference sequence). CDR3 length: 12 residues. CDR3: CASSSTRDTQYF. CDR3 DNA: TGTGCCAGCAGCTCGACTAGGGATACGCAGTATTTT.

The rearrangement links TRBV2 to TRBJ2-7; a weak D match, TRBD1 (5 bases). The CDR3 loop spans 11 amino acids. Germline V CDR1 and CDR2: SNHLY, FYNNEI. The V end was cut by 6 bases, the J end by 7 bases, with 10 bases between. CDR3 in DNA: TGTGCCAGCAGGGCCCCAGGGGAGCAGTACTTC. Its translation: CASRAPGEQYF.

This chain uses TRBV19 with TRBJ2-4; 7 bases are shared with TRBD2. Trimming removed 6 bases from V and 1 base from J; junction bases left unmatched: 3. This CDR3 spans 14 amino acids. CDR1 LNHDA and CDR2 SQIVND come from the germline V gene (reference sequence). The CDR3 region has the DNA TGTGCCAGTAGCAAACTAGCGGCCAAAAACATTCAGTACTTC. This encodes CASSKLAAKNIQYF.

Note on this clone: The same CDR3 also results from other DNA sequences found in this sample. This chain links TRBV9 with TRBJ1-1; 11 positions match TRBD1. CDR1 and CDR2 (germline): SGDLS, YYNGEE. Trimming took 4 bases from V and 1 from J; bases not matched to a gene: 6. This CDR3 has 16 amino acids. In DNA, the CDR3 is TGTGCCAGCAGCATCAGGACAGGGGGCTCGAACACTGAAGCTTTCTTT. This codes for CASSIRTGGSNTEAFF.

The genes are TRBV29-1 and TRBJ1-1; TRBD1 agrees at 7 bases. The germline CDR1 and CDR2 sequences are SQVTM and ANQGSEA. The CDR3 is 15 residues long. The J segment lost 0 bases and the V segment lost 7 bases, leaving 11 bases of the junction unmatched. CDR3 in amino acids: CSARTEGAMNTEAFF. The CDR3 bases are TGCAGCGCCCGAACGGAGGGGGCCATGAACACTGAAGCTTTCTTT.

The chain is built from TRBV19 and TRBJ2-1, with D perhaps TRBD2 (6 bases). The CDR3 has 15 residues. V lost 4 bases and J 3 bases, leaving 13 bases between the germline ends. The germline V gene encodes CDR1 LNHDA and CDR2 SQIVND (reference sequence). CDR3 sequence (DNA): TGTGCCAGTAGTACCACTAGCAGCCTCTACAATGAGCAGTTCTTC. As protein: CASSTTSSLYNEQFF.

The table lists this clone with a few counts. V usage is TRBV9 and J usage is TRBJ1-5; no clear D. The CDR3 is made up of 13 amino acids. Trimming shortened V by 8 bases and J by 3 bases, and 12 bases separated the two germline ends. Germline V gene sequence: CDR1 SGDLS, CDR2 YYNGEE. The CDR3 region is CASSPSPNQPQHF. The CDR3 DNA sequence: TGTGCCAGTTCCCCCTCGCCCAATCAGCCCCAGCATTTT.

The rearrangement joins TRBV4-3 to TRBJ1-2, with D possibly matching TRBD1 (6 bases). CDR3 length equals 16 residues. In germline, CDR1 is LGHNA, CDR2 YSLEER. V was shortened by 1 base and J by 4 bases, with 16 bases between the two germline ends. The CDR3 coding sequence is TGCGCCAGCAGCCAAGGGGGGCAGGGTCGGGGCTATGGCTACACCTTC. Amino acid sequence: CASSQGGQGRGYGYTF.

The chain joins TRBV7-9 to TRBJ1-1, with unresolved D. Germline assignment: CDR1 SEHNR and CDR2 FQNEAQ (reference sequence). V shed 4 bases and J shed 3 bases, with 18 bases lying between them. This CDR3 region has 16 residues. DNA for the CDR3: TGTGCCAGCAGCTCGATCAGGACCGCTGGGGACACTGAAGCTTTCTTT. Translation: CASSSIRTAGDTEAFF.

The V call is TRBV7-3, the J call TRBJ2-7; a possible D gene is TRBD1 (6 bases). V was cut by 0 bases and J by 4 bases, with 25 bases left in between. Germline V gene lookup returns CDR1 SGHTA and CDR2 FQGTGA. This CDR3 spans 19 amino acids. The CDR3 DNA reads TGTGCCAGCAGCTTAACGGCCCGCTTAGACAGGATCGAACTTTACGAGCAGTACTTC. This encodes CASSLTARLDRIELYEQYF.

This clone was seen just once. The chain joins TRBV5-4 to TRBJ2-1, with 8 nucleotides matching TRBD1. The CDR3 totals 20 residues. Germline CDR1 SGHNT, CDR2 YYREEE (reference sequence). V shed 0 bases and J 4 bases; nucleotides not matched to a gene: 18. In nucleotides, the CDR3 is TGTGCCAGCAGCTTGGGGGCCCCAGGGGGCGGTTGGGCCTGGTACAATGAGCAGTTCTTC. It yields the protein CASSLGAPGGGWAWYNEQFF.

The genes are TRBV18 and TRBJ2-3; D gene ambiguous. CDR3 size: 15 residues. CDR1 and CDR2 (germline): KGHSH, LQKENI. Trimming shortened V by 5 bases and J by 2 bases, and 14 bases separated the two germline ends. The CDR3 protein is CASSFTTSPTDTQYF. The CDR3 bases are TGTGCCAGCTCATTCACGACAAGCCCCACAGATACGCAGTATTTT.

This chain links TRBV2 with TRBJ2-3; 8 nucleotides match TRBD2. This CDR3 contains 15 residues. V lost 5 bases to trimming and J lost 1 base; unmatched junction nucleotides: 5. CDR1 is SNHLY and CDR2 is FYNNEI in the germline V gene. Here the CDR3 DNA reads TGTGCCAGCAGTTTCTCGGGGGGGGGCACAGATACGCAGTATTTT. Translation: CASSFSGGGTDTQYF.

V is TRBV7-9 and J is TRBJ2-7; D perhaps matches TRBD1 (6 bases). V lost 1 base and J 4 bases, leaving 8 bases between the germline ends. The CDR3 has 13 residues. CDR1 and CDR2 from the germline V gene are SEHNR and FQNEAQ (reference sequence). The CDR3 coding sequence is TGTGCCAGCAGCTTAGGGGGGCAGTACGAGCAGTACTTC. Translation gives CASSLGGQYEQYF.

For the CDR3, the DNA is TGCGCCAGCGGATTGACCGGGACAGGGATAACTGAAGCTTTCTTT. Translation: CASGLTGTGITEAFF. The rearrangement uses TRBV5-1 and TRBJ1-1; 9 positions agree with TRBD1. J gave up 5 bases and V 7 bases, and 12 bases lay outside the gene matches. CDR3 length equals 15 residues. Germline-derived CDR1 and CDR2 are SGHRS and YFSETQ.

This clone was counted a few times. This chain connects TRBV18 to TRBJ2-1; 9 positions match TRBD1. V lost 0 bases, J lost 4 bases, and 7 bases stayed unmatched. The CDR3 sequence is 17 residues long. CDR1 KGHSH and CDR2 LQKENI come from the germline V gene. CDR3: CASSPPGQGQAYNEQFF. Written as DNA, the CDR3 is TGTGCCAGCTCACCACCCGGACAGGGGCAGGCTTACAATGAGCAGTTCTTC.

J is TRBJ2-7 and V is TRBV5-1; 9 bases are a match to TRBD2. This CDR3 comprises 15 residues. Germline CDR1 reads SGHRS; CDR2 reads YFSETQ. The trim removed 3 bases at V and 0 bases at J, leaving 4 bases unmatched. The CDR3 sequence is CASSWSGRSSYEQYF. DNA for the CDR3: TGCGCCAGCAGCTGGAGCGGGAGGAGCTCCTACGAGCAGTACTTC.

The rearrangement links TRBV7-9 to TRBJ1-1; TRBD1 matches 10 bases. The V segment lost 2 bases and the J segment 4 bases; nucleotides outside the gene matches: 13. Germline lookup yields CDR1 SEHNR and CDR2 FQNEAQ (reference sequence). CDR3 length: 18 residues. The CDR3 loop is CASSLTPTERQGATEAFF. In DNA, the CDR3 is TGTGCCAGCAGCTTAACCCCGACCGAACGACAGGGGGCCACTGAAGCTTTCTTT.

CDR3 DNA: TGTGCCAGCTCACCCGGACAGGGGAATGGCTACACCTTC. Translated: CASSPGQGNGYTF. V usage is TRBV18 and J usage is TRBJ1-2; TRBD1 matches 9 bases. J gave up 6 bases and V 3 bases, and 2 bases lay outside the gene matches. CDR1 is KGHSH and CDR2 is LQKENI in the germline V gene. This CDR3 has 13 amino acids.

This rearrangement joins TRBV29-1 to TRBJ1-1, with 7 positions matching TRBD1. Per germline, CDR1 SQVTM and CDR2 ANQGSEA. The CDR3 sequence is 12 residues long. Germline trimming cut 6 bases from V and 4 bases from J; bases unmatched to any gene: 5. CDR3 loop: CSVDRESTEAFF. In DNA form, the CDR3 reads TGCAGCGTAGACAGGGAGAGCACTGAAGCTTTCTTT.